This T cell receptor beta chain was captured in a study of cytomegalovirus exposure and HLA in healthy donors. Study-wide context: The same platform was used for the 130 or so validation repertoires and the roughly 680 first-cohort repertoires, a later analysis reported. Findings and caveats of the study: The tendency of first-cohort TCR clusters to co-occur in the approximately 110 validation repertoires was identified by a subsequent analysis. TCR beta chains numbering approximately 150 were designated cytomegalovirus-associated. Reports described diagnosis of cytomegalovirus status by the classifier as highly specific and sensitive.

Notes on this clone: Its antigen is not known.

Germline V gives CDR1 SQVTM, CDR2 ANQGSEA. The CDR3 runs to 16 residues. The V gene end was trimmed by 0 bases and the J gene end by 5 bases; junction bases not matched to a gene: 3. Method: immunoSEQ multiplex PCR; TCRdb's copy keeps in-frame clones and lacks some. In the table there are roughly 100,000 clones, 88% of which are singletons. The source is a woman aged 18-35 years in good health and CMV-seropositive. The source material was PBMCs. The gene calls are TRBV29-1 and TRBJ2-5; TRBD2 matches at 16 bases. The chain's CDR3 is CSVEDGTSGGAETQYF. CDR3 DNA: TGCAGCGTTGAAGATGGGACTAGCGGGGGGGCTGAGACCCAGTACTTC.